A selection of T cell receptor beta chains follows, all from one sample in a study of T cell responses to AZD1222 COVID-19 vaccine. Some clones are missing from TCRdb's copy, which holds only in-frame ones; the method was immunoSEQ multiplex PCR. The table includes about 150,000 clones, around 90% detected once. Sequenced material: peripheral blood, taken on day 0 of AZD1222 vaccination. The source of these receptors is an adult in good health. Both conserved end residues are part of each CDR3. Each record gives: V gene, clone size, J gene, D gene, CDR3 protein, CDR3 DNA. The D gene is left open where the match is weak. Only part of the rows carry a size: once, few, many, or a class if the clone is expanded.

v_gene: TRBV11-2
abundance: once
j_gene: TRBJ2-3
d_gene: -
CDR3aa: CASSLRGVGRGEMDTQYF
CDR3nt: TGTGCCAGCAGCTTACGGGGAGTAGGCAGGGGGGAGATGGATACGCAGTATTTT

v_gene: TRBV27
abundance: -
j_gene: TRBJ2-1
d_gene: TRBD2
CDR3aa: CASSGTSGRGNEQFF
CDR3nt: TGTGCCAGCAGCGGGACTAGCGGGAGGGGTAATGAGCAGTTCTTC

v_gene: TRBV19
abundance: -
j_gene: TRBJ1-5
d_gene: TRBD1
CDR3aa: CASSIDQGANQPQHF
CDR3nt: TGTGCCAGTAGTATAGATCAGGGGGCGAATCAGCCCCAGCATTTT

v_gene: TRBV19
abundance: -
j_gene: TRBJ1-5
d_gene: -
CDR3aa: CASSLLFFSGEGQPQHF
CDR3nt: TGTGCCAGTAGTCTGTTGTTTTTTTCGGGAGAGGGACAGCCCCAGCATTTT

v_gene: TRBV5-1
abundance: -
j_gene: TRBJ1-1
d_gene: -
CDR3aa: CASSLGFMPSVTDEAFF
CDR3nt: TGCGCCAGCAGCTTGGGTTTTATGCCCTCCGTGACGGATGAAGCTTTCTTT

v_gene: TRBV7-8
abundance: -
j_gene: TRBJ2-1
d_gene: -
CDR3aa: CASSLMSLGDSYNEQFF
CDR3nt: TGTGCCAGCAGCTTAATGTCTTTGGGAGATTCCTACAATGAGCAGTTCTTC

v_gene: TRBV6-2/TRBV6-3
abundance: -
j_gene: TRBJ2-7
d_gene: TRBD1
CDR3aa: CASSRKGTGKGYEQYF
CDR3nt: TGTGCCAGCAGTCGGAAAGGGACAGGGAAGGGGTACGAGCAGTACTTC

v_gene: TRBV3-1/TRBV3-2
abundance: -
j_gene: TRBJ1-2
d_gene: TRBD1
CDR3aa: CASSQDGTGTGGYTF
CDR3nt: TGTGCCAGCAGCCAAGACGGGACAGGGACCGGTGGCTACACCTTC

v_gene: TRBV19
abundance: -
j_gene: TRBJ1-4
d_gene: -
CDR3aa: CASKGSGAVEKLFF
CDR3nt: TGTGCCAGTAAAGGGTCGGGGGCGGTTGAAAAACTGTTTTTT

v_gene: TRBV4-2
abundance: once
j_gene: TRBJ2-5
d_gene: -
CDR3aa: CASSQATSLPQETQYF
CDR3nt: TGTGCCAGCAGCCAAGCTACCTCCCTGCCCCAAGAGACCCAGTACTTC

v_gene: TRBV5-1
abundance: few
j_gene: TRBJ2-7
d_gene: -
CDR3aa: CASKYGDGHYEQYF
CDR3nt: TGCGCCAGCAAATACGGGGACGGTCACTACGAGCAGTACTTC

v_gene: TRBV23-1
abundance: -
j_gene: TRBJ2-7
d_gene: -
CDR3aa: CASSHAEGGISRYEQYF
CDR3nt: TGCGCCAGCAGTCACGCAGAGGGGGGCATAAGCAGGTACGAGCAGTACTTC

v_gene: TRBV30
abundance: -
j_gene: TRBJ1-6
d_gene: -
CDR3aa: CAWRELELSSYNSPLHF
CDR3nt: TGTGCCTGGAGGGAACTCGAATTAAGCTCCTATAATTCACCCCTCCACTTT

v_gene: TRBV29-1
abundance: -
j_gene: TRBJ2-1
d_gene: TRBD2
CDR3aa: CSVGTSGSQDEQFF
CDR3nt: TGCAGCGTCGGGACTAGCGGGAGTCAAGATGAGCAGTTCTTC

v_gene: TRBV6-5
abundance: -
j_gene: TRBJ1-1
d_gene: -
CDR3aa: CASSHRDIHEAFF
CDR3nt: TGTGCCAGCAGCCACAGGGACATCCATGAAGCTTTCTTT

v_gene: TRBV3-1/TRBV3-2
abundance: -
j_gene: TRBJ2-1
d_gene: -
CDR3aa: CASSQAGRDEQFF
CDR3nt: TGTGCCAGCAGCCAAGCAGGAAGAGATGAGCAGTTCTTC

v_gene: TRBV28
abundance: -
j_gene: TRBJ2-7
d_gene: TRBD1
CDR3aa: CASRGTGNYEQYF
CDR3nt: TGTGCCAGCAGGGGGACAGGGAACTACGAGCAGTACTTC

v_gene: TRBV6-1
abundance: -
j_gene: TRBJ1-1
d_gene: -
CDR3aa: CASSEQRGNTEAFF
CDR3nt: TGTGCCAGCAGTGAACAAAGAGGGAACACTGAAGCTTTCTTT

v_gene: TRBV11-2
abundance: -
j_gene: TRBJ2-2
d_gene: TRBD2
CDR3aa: CASGKSRTSYTGELFF
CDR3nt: TGTGCCAGCGGAAAATCAAGGACTAGTTACACCGGGGAGCTGTTTTTT

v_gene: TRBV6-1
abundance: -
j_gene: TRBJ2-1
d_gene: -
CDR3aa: CASSARSAALGNEQFF
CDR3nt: TGTGCCAGCAGTGCCCGATCAGCAGCGCTAGGGAATGAGCAGTTCTTC

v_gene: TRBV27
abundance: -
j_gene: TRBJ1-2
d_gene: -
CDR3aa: CASSLSALGRVGYGYTF
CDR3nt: TGTGCCAGCAGTTTATCCGCCCTCGGACGGGTTGGATATGGCTACACCTTC

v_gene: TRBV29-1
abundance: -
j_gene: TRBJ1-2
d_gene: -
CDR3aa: CSVDRSDRAMAYTF
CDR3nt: TGCAGCGTTGACAGGTCGGATCGAGCTATGGCCTACACCTTC

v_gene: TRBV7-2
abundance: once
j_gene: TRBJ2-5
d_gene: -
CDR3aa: CASSLARASGETQYF
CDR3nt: TGTGCCAGCAGCTTAGCGAGGGCTAGTGGGGAGACCCAGTACTTC

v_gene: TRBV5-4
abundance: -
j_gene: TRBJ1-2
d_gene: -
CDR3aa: CASSVDKTNYGYTF
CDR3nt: TGTGCCAGCAGCGTGGACAAGACTAACTATGGCTACACCTTC

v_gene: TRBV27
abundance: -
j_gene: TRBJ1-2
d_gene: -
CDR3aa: CASSPGVGGYTF
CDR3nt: TGTGCCAGCAGTCCGGGAGTGGGGGGCTACACCTTC

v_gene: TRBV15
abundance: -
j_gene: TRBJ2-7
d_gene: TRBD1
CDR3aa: CATSRDGTGNDEQYF
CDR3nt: TGTGCCACCAGCAGAGATGGGACAGGGAACGACGAGCAGTACTTC

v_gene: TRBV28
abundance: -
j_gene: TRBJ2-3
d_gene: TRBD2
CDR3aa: CASRLPGLAGGPRDTQYF
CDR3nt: TGTGCCAGCAGACTCCCGGGACTAGCGGGAGGGCCGCGGGATACGCAGTATTTT

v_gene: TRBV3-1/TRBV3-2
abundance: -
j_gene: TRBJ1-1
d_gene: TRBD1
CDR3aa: CASSRAGGNTEAFF
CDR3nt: TGTGCCAGCAGCAGAGCAGGGGGGAACACTGAAGCTTTCTTT

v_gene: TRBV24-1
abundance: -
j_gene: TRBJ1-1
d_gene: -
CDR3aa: CATSASRVRENTEAFF
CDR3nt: TGTGCCACCAGTGCTTCCCGAGTTAGGGAGAACACTGAAGCTTTCTTT

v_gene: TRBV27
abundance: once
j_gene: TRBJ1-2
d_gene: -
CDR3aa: CASSLFPDQAGFYGYTF
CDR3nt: TGTGCCAGCAGTTTATTTCCGGACCAGGCAGGGTTCTATGGCTACACCTTC

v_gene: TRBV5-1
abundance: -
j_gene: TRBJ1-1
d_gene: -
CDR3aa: CASSAAHSEAFF
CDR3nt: TGCGCCAGCAGCGCTGCTCACAGCGAAGCTTTCTTT

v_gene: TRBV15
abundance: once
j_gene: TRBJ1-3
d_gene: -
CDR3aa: CATSRDRDGNTIYF
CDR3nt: TGTGCCACCAGCAGAGATCGGGATGGAAACACCATATATTTT

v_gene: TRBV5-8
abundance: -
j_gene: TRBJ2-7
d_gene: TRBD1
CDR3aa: CASSYRDRGLYEQYF
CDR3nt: TGTGCCAGCAGCTACCGGGACAGGGGTCTCTACGAGCAGTACTTC

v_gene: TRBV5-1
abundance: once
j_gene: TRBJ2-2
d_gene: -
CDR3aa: CASSLVRANTGELFF
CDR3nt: TGCGCCAGCAGCTTGGTCAGGGCGAACACCGGGGAGCTGTTTTTT

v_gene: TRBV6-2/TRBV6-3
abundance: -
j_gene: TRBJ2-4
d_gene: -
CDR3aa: CASSYSGVAKNIQYF
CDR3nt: TGTGCCAGCAGTTACTCGGGCGTAGCCAAAAACATTCAGTACTTC

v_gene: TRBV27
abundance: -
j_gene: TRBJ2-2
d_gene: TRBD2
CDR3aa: CASSKPRLAGGTGELFF
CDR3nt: TGTGCCAGCTCCAAGCCTCGACTAGCGGGAGGTACCGGGGAGCTGTTTTTT

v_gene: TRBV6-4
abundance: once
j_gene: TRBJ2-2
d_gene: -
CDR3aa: CASSDSSGGASHTGELFF
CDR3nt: TGTGCCAGCAGTGACTCGTCGGGGGGCGCTTCACACACCGGGGAGCTGTTTTTT

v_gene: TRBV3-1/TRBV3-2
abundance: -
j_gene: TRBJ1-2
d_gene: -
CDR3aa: CASSQDGSRNPYGYTF
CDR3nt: TGTGCCAGCAGCCAAGATGGTTCCAGAAACCCCTATGGCTACACCTTC

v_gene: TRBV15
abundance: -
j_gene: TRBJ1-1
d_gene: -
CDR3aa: CATSRDLWGTEAFF
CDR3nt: TGTGCCACCAGCAGAGATCTCTGGGGCACTGAAGCTTTCTTT

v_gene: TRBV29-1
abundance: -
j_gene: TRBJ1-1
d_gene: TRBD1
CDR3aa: CSGHADRGPMNTEAFF
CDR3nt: TGCAGCGGCCATGCTGACAGGGGTCCTATGAACACTGAAGCTTTCTTT

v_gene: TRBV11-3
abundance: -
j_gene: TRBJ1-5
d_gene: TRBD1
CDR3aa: CASSFGGRGQLNQPQHF
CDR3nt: TGTGCCAGCAGCTTCGGGGGCAGGGGGCAATTGAATCAGCCCCAGCATTTT

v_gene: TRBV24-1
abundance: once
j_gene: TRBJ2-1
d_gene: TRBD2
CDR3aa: CATSERLADSSYNEQFF
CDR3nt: TGTGCCACCAGTGAGCGCCTAGCGGACTCCTCCTACAATGAGCAGTTCTTC

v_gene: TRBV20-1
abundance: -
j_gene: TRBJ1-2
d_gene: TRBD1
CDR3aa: CSASDRVLGNYGYTF
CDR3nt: TGCAGTGCTAGTGACAGGGTTCTAGGTAACTATGGCTACACCTTC

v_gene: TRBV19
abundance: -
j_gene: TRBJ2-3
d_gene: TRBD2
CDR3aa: CASSIPVGSGGEDTQYF
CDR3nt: TGTGCCAGTAGTATACCTGTTGGTAGCGGGGGAGAAGATACGCAGTATTTT

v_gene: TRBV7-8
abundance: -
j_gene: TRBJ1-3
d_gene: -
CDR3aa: CASNPRSGGAGNTIYF
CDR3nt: TGTGCCAGCAACCCCCGCTCCGGGGGCGCAGGAAACACCATATATTTT

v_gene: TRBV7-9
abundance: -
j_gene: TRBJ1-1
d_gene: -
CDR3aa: CASSPPLVAEAFF
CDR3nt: TGTGCCAGCAGCCCGCCCCTCGTGGCTGAAGCTTTCTTT

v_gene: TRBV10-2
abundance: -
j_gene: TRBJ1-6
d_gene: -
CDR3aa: CASSETGGINSPLHF
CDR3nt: TGCGCCAGCAGTGAGACCGGAGGAATTAATTCACCCCTCCACTTT

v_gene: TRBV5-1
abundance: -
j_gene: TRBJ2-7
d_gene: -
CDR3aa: CASSPVRVGFEQYF
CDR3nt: TGCGCCAGCAGTCCAGTCAGGGTGGGCTTTGAGCAGTACTTC

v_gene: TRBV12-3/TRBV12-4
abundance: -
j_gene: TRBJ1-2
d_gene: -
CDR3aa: CASSIGGGYTF
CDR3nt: TGTGCCAGCTCGATTGGCGGTGGCTACACCTTC

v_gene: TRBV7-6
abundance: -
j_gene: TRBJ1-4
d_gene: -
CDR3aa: CASSLGALQANEKLFF
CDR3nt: TGTGCCAGCAGCTTAGGAGCCTTGCAGGCTAATGAAAAACTGTTTTTT

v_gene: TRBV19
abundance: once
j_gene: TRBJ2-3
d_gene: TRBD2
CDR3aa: CASSTERLAGETDTQYF
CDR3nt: TGTGCCAGTAGTACGGAACGACTAGCGGGAGAGACAGATACGCAGTATTTT

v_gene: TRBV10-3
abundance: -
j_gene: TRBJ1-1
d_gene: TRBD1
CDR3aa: CAIRPTGTANTEAFF
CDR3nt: TGTGCCATCAGACCAACCGGGACAGCGAACACTGAAGCTTTCTTT

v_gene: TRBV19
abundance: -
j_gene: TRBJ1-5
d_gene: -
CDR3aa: CASSTMDRNQPQHF
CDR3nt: TGTGCCAGTAGTACAATGGACAGAAACCAGCCCCAGCATTTT

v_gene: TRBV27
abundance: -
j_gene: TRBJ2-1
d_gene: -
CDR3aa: CASSLSRWGYDNEQFF
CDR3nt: TGTGCCAGCAGTTTATCAAGGTGGGGATACGACAATGAGCAGTTCTTC

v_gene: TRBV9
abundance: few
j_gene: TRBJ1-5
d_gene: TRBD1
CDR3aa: CASSVTGSGNQPQHF
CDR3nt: TGTGCCAGCAGCGTGACAGGGTCGGGCAATCAGCCCCAGCATTTT